This T cell receptor beta chain was recorded in a study of blood T cells in healthy people across ages. Study-wide points: Getting older went along with TCR beta diversity per million T cells dropping roughly linearly.

This clonotype was seen only a few times. Its antigen is as yet unknown. Next came a second PCR, run for about 6 to 12 cycles, which used a sample-barcoded 5' primer along with a J-beta primer mix. TCRdb ran MiXCR on the 5' RACE reads and lists one entry per CDR3 protein. The sample yields fewer than 2,000,000 distinct CDR3 sequences, more than 35% seen once. V was trimmed by 5 bases and J by 8 bases, leaving 16 bases between them. Germline loops: CDR1 SEHNR, CDR2 FQNEAQ (reference sequence). This CDR3 has 15 amino acids. The chain combines TRBV7-9 with TRBJ1-6; a weak D match, TRBD1 (6 bases). The source material was blood. The receptor comes from a human donor in good health. The DNA of the CDR3 is TGTGCCAGCAGCCCCGCCGGGGGGGCAGATTCACCCCTCCACTTT. Its protein is CASSPAGGADSPLHF.